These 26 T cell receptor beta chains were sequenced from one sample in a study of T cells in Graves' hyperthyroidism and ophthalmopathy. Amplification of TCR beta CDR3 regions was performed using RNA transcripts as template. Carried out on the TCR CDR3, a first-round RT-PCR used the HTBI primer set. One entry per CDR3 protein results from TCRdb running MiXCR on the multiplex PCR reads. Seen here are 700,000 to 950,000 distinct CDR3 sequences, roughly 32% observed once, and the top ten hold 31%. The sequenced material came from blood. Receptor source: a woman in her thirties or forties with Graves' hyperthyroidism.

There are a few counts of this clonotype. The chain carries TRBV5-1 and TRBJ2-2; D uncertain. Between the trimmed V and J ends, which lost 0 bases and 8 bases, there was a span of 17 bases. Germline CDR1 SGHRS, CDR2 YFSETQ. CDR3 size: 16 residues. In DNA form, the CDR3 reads TGCGCCAGCAGCTTGGCCGGTCAGCGCCTACCGGGGGAGCTGTTTTTT. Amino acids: CASSLAGQRLPGELFF.

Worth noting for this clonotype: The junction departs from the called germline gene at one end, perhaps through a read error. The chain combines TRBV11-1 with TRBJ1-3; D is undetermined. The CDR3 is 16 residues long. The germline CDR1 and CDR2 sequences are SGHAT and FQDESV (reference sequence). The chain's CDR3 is CASSDWQVYSGNTVYF. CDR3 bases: TGTGCCAGCAGTGATTGGCAGGTCTATTCTGGAAACACCGTATATTTT.

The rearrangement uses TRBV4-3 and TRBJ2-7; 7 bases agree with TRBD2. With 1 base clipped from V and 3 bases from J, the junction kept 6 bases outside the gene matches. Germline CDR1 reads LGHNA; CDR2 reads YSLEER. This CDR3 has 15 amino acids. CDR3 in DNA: TGCGCCAGCAGCCAAGGGGAGGGGCCCTTCTACGAGCAGTACTTC. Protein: CASSQGEGPFYEQYF.

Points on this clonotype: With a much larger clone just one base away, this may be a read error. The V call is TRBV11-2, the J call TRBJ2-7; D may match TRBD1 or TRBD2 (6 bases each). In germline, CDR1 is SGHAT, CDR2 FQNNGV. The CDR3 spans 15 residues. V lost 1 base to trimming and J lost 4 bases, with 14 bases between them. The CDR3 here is CASSLGGANSYEQYF. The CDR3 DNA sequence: TGTGCCAGCAGCTTAGGGGGGGCCAACTCTTACGAGCAGTACTTC.

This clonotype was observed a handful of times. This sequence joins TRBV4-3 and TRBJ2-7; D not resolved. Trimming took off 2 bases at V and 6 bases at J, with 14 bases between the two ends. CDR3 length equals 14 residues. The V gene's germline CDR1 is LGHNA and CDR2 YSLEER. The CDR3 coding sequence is TGCGCCAGCAGCCAACTCCCCGGTCGCGTCGAGCAGTACTTC. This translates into CASSQLPGRVEQYF.

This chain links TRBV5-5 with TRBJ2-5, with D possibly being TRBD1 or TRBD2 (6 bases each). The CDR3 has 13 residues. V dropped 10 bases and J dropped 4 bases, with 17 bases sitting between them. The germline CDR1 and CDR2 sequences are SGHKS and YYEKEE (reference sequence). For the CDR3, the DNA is TGTGCCGGCATGTGGGGGGCGCGAGAGACCCAGTACTTC. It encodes CAGMWGARETQYF.

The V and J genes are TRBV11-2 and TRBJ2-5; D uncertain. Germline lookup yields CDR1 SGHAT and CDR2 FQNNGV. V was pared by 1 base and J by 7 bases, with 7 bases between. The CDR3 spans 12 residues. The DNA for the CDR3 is TGTGCCAGCAGCTTAGCCGGCCGGACCCAGTACTTC. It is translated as CASSLAGRTQYF. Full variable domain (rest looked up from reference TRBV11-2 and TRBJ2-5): EAGVAQSPRYKIIEKRQSVAFWCNPISGHATLYWYQQILGQGPKLLIQFQNNGVVDDSQLPKDRFSAERLKGVDSTLKIQPAKLEDSAVYLCASSLAGRTQYFGPGTRLLVL.

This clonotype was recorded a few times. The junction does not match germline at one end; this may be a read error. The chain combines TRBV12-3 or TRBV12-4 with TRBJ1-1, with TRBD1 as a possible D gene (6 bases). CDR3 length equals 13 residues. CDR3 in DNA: TGTGCCAGGCCCCCCCCCAGGGACACCGAAGCTTTCTTT. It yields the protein CARPPPRDTEAFF.

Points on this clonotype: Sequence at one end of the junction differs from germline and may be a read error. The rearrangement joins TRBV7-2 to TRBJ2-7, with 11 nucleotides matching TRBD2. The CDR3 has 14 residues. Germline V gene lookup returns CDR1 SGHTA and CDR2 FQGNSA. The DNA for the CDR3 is TGTGCCAGCAGCCTAGCGGGGGGTATCAATGAGCAGTACTTC. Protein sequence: CASSLAGGINEQYF. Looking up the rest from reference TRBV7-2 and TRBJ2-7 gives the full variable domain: GAGVSQSPSNKVTEKGKDVELRCDPISGHTALYWYRQSLGQGLEFLIYFQGNSAPDKSGLPSDRFSAERTGGSVSTLTIQRTQQEDSAVYLCASSLAGGINEQYFGPGTRLTVT.

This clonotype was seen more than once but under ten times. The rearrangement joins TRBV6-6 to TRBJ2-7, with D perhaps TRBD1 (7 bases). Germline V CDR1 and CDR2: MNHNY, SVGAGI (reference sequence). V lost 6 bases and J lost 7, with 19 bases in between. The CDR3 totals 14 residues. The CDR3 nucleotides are TGTGCCAGCAGCCGCGGAGGGGGCTACGAAGAGCAGTACTTC. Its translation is CASSRGGGYEEQYF.

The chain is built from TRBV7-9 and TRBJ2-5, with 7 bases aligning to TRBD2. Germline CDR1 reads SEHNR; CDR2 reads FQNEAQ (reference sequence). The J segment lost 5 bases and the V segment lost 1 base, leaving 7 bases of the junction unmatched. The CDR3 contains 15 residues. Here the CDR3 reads CASSLVPGGRETQYF. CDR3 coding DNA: TGTGCCAGCAGCTTAGTTCCGGGAGGTCGGGAGACCCAGTACTTC. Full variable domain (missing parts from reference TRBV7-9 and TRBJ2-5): DTGVSQNPRHKITKRGQNVTFRCDPISEHNRLYWYRQTLGQGPEFLTYFQNEAQLEKSRLLSDRFSAERPKGSFSTLEIQRTEQGDSAMYLCASSLVPGGRETQYFGPGTRLLVL.

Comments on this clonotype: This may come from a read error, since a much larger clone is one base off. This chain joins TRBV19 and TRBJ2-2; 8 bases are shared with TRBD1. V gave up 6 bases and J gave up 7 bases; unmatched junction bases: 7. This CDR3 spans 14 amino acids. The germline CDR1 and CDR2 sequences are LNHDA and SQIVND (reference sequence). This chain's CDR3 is CASSAQGGDGELFF. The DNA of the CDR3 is TGTGCCAGTAGCGCACAGGGGGGCGACGGGGAGCTGTTTTTT.

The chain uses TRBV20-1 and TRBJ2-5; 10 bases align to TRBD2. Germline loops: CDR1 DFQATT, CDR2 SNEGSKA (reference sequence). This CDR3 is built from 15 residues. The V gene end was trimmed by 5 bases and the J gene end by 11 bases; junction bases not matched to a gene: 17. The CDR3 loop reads CSAPPSGGYTDTQYF. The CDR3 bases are TGCAGTGCTCCTCCTAGCGGGGGTTACACAGATACGCAGTACTTC.

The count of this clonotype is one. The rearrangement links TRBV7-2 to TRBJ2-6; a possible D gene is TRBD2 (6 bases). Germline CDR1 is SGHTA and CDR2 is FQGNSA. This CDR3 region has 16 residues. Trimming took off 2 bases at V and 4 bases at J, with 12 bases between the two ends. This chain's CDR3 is CASSLTGGEGANVLTF. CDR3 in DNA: TGTGCCAGCAGCTTAACCGGCGGGGAAGGGGCCAACGTCCTGACTTTC.

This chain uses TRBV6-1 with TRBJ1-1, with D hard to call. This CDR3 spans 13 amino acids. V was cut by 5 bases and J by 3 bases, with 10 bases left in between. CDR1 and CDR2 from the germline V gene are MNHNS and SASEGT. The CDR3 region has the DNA TGTGCCAGCAGTTACCTGGTCGACACTGAAGCTTTCTTT. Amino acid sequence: CASSYLVDTEAFF.

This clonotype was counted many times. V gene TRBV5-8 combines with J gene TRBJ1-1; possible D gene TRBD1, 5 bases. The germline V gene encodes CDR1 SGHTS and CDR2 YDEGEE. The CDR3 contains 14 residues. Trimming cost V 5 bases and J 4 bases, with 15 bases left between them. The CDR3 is CASRRGQGGTEAFF. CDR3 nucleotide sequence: TGTGCCAGCAGACGAGGGCAGGGCGGCACTGAAGCTTTCTTT.

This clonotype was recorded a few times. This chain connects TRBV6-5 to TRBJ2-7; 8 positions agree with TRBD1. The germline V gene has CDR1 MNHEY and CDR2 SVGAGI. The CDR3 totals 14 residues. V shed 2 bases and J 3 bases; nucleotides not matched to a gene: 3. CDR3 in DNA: TGTGCCAGCAGTTACGCCGGACAGGGCTACGAGCAGTACTTC. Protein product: CASSYAGQGYEQYF.

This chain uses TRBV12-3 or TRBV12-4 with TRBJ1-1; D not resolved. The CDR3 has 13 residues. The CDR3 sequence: CASASGYNTEAFF. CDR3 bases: TGTGCTAGTGCATCGGGGTACAACACTGAAGCTTTCTTT.

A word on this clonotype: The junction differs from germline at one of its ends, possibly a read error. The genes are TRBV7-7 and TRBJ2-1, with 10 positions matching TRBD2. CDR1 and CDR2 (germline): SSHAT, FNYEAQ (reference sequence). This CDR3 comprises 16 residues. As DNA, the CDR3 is TGTGCTAGCAGCCCCGCTACTAGCGGGGTTACGAATGAGCAGTTCTTC. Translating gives CASSPATSGVTNEQFF.

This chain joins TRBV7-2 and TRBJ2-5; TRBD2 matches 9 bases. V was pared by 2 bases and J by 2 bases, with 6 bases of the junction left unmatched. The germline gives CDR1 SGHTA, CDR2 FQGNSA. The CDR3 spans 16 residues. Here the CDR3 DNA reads TGTGCCAGCAGCTTACAGCGGGGGGCGGAACAAGAGACCCAGTACTTC. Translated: CASSLQRGAEQETQYF.

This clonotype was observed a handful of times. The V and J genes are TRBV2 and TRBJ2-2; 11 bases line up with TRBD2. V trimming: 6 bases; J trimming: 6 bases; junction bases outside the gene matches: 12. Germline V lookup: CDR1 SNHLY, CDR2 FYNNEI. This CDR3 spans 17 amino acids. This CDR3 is CASRSISGRAGAGELFF. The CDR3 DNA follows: TGTGCCAGCAGGAGCATTAGCGGGAGGGCCGGGGCCGGGGAGCTGTTTTTT.

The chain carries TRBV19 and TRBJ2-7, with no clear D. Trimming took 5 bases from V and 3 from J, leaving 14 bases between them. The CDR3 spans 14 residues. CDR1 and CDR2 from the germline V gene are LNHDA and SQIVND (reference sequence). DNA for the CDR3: TGTGCCAGTAGTGAGAGTCGTTGGAGCTACGAGCAGTACTTC. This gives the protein CASSESRWSYEQYF.

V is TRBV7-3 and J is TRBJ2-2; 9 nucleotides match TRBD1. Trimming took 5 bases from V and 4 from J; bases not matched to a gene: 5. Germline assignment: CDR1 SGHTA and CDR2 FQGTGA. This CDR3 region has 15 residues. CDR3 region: CASSLGTGFTGELFF. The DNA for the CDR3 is TGTGCCAGCAGCCTCGGGACAGGGTTCACCGGGGAGCTGTTTTTT.

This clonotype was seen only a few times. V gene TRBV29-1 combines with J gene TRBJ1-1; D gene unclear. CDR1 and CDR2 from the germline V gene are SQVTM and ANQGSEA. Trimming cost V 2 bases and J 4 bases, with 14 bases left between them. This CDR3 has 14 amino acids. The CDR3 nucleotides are TGCAGCGTTGAATCGGGAGACCGGGGCACTGAAGCTTTCTTT. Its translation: CSVESGDRGTEAFF.

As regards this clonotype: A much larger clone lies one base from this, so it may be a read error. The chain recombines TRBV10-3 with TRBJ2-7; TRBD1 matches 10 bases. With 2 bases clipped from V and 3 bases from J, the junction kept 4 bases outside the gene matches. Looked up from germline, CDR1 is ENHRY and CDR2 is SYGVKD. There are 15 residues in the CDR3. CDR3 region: CAISERDRGNYEQYF. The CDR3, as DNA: TGTGCCATCAGTGAGAGGGACAGGGGAAACTACGAGCAGTACTTC.

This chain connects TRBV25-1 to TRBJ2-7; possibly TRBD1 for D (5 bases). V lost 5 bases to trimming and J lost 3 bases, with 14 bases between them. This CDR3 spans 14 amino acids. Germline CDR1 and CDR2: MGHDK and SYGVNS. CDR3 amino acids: CASSSGQINYEQYF. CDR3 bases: TGTGCCAGCAGTTCAGGACAAATTAACTACGAGCAGTACTTC.